The 21 T cell receptor beta chains in this list originate from one sample, sequenced in a study of Ad26.COV2.S vaccination and SARS-CoV-2 variants (dated by TCRdb to 2020 to 2022). The library was made by the immunoSEQ multiplex PCR assay. This immuneACCESS table, as held by TCRdb, lists in-frame sequences with V and J called but not all clones. Of the missing ones, under half trace to an unresolved V gene in checked studies; the others have no known cause. The sample has roughly 300,000 clones on record, 80% to 90% of them singletons. About 10% of the sample rests with the top ten. This specimen's treatment or condition label, interpreted: 15 to 20 received Ad26.COV2.S at low or high dose, single or two shots; about 5 received placebo; per-sample allocation not given. Repertoires of vaccine and placebo recipients were sequenced from samples taken on day 63 after the first injection. Sequenced material: peripheral blood, taken in a trial of Ad26.COV2.S vaccine versus placebo. The receptors were sampled from a person aged 18-65 years who received the Ad26.COV2.S COVID-19 vaccine or a placebo.

The V and J genes are TRBV6-2 or TRBV6-3 and TRBJ2-7; the D gene is possibly TRBD2 (5 bases). CDR3 length: 16 amino acids. Germline V gene lookup returns CDR1 MNHEY and CDR2 SVGEGT. Trimming pared 6 bases from V and 2 bases from J, leaving 20 bases between. The CDR3 DNA is TGTGCCAGCAGCAACGCCCTCGGGGTCCTCGCCTACGAGCAGTACTTC. It codes for CASSNALGVLAYEQYF.

The CDR3 bases are TGTGCCAGCAGCGTGCGGGACAGGGGCTACGAGCAGTACTTC. This sequence encodes CASSVRDRGYEQYF. This chain joins TRBV9 and TRBJ2-7, with 10 nucleotides matching TRBD1. In germline, CDR1 is SGDLS, CDR2 YYNGEE. CDR3 size: 14 residues. The ends lost 2 bases at V and 3 bases at J; junction bases unmatched: 2.

This rearrangement joins TRBV6-1 to TRBJ2-1; 7 positions match TRBD1. This CDR3 has 15 residues. J gave up 6 bases and V 6 bases, and 11 bases lay outside the gene matches. Germline assignment: CDR1 MNHNS and CDR2 SASEGT. CDR3: CASRPSGTESNEQFF. The CDR3 DNA follows: TGTGCCAGCAGGCCCTCGGGGACAGAAAGCAATGAGCAGTTCTTC.

This clone showed up just a few times. The genes are TRBV19 and TRBJ1-2, with D possibly matching TRBD1 (5 bases). CDR3 length: 12 residues. The V end lost 1 base, the J end lost 10 bases, and 10 bases lay between the germline ends. CDR1 LNHDA and CDR2 SQIVND come from the germline V gene (reference sequence). The CDR3 loop reads CASSIVKGHYTF. The CDR3 region has the DNA TGTGCCAGTAGTATAGTGAAGGGGCACTACACCTTC.

This chain connects TRBV7-2 to TRBJ2-7; possibly TRBD1 for D (6 bases). The CDR3 length is 14 residues. Trimming stripped 4 bases from V and 3 bases from J, with 13 bases between. Per the germline V gene, CDR1 is SGHTA and CDR2 is FQGNSA. CDR3 DNA sequence: TGTGCCAGCAGCTCACCGGGACAAGACTACGAGCAGTACTTC. Residues: CASSSPGQDYEQYF.

The sample holds a few counts of this clone. The chain joins TRBV27 to TRBJ2-2; weak D call: TRBD2 (6 bases). The length of the CDR3 is 15 residues. The germline V gene encodes CDR1 MNHEY and CDR2 SMNVEV (reference sequence). The germline V and J ends were trimmed by 3 bases and 1 base, with 9 bases remaining between them. The CDR3 DNA reads TGTGCCAGCAGTTTCCTTAGCGGGAACACCGGGGAGCTGTTTTTT. This translates into CASSFLSGNTGELFF.

This chain joins TRBV6-5 and TRBJ1-5; no definite D call. Trimming removed 0 bases from V and 4 bases from J, with 7 bases in between. The CDR3 is 14 residues long. Germline loops: CDR1 MNHEY, CDR2 SVGAGI. CDR3 loop: CASSYSMGNQPQHF. The CDR3 DNA reads as TGTGCCAGCAGTTACTCGATGGGGAATCAGCCCCAGCATTTT.

The chain links TRBV29-1 to TRBJ2-7; D might be TRBD2 (6 bases). Trimming removed 0 bases from V and 6 bases from J, with 12 bases in between. The length of the CDR3 is 13 residues. Germline V gene lookup returns CDR1 SQVTM and CDR2 ANQGSEA. The CDR3 here is CSVEDRRGSEQYF. For the CDR3, the DNA is TGCAGCGTTGAAGACCGGAGGGGAAGCGAGCAGTACTTC.

This sequence joins TRBV5-6 and TRBJ2-7, with D possibly matching TRBD2 (5 bases). With 4 bases removed from V and 2 bases from J, the gap between germline ends came to 10 bases. The germline CDR1 and CDR2 sequences are SGHDT and YYEEEE. The CDR3 runs 13 residues. CDR3 residues: CASSLQRTYEQYF. The CDR3 DNA reads as TGTGCCAGCAGCCTCCAGCGGACCTACGAGCAGTACTTC.

The CDR3 protein is CASSVLVPGELFF. CDR3 nucleotides: TGTGCCAGCAGCGTACTAGTCCCCGGGGAGCTGTTTTTT. V and J are TRBV9 and TRBJ2-2; D is unresolved. V lost 1 base and J 6 bases, leaving 7 bases between the germline ends. The CDR3 is made up of 13 amino acids. CDR1 is SGDLS, CDR2 YYNGEE, per germline. The full variable domain, completed using reference TRBV9 and TRBJ2-2, is DSGVTQTPKHLITATGQRVTLRCSPRSGDLSVYWYQQSLDQGLQFLIQYYNGEERAKGNILERFSAQQFPDLHSELNLSSLELGDSALYFCASSVLVPGELFFGEGSRLTVL.

This clone was counted only a few times. The chain employs TRBV4-1 and TRBJ2-7, with a weak D call TRBD1 (5 bases). Trimming cost V 1 base and J 6 bases, with 16 bases left between them. Germline loops: CDR1 MGHRA, CDR2 YSYEKL. The CDR3 covers 15 residues. The CDR3 DNA is TGCGCCAGCAGCCAAGGTACCCAGGGTCGAATCGAGCAGTACTTC. It codes for CASSQGTQGRIEQYF.

This sequence joins TRBV11-2 and TRBJ2-7; TRBD1 matches at 9 bases. The CDR3 is 17 residues long. After removal of 1 base from V and 0 bases from J, the junction contained 7 bases not matched to a gene. CDR1 SGHAT and CDR2 FQNNGV come from the germline V gene. CDR3 sequence: CASSLVPGQGPSYEQYF. The CDR3 DNA sequence: TGTGCCAGCAGCTTAGTCCCGGGACAGGGCCCCTCCTACGAGCAGTACTTC. The variable domain in full, with the rest retrieved from reference TRBV11-2 and TRBJ2-7, is EAGVAQSPRYKIIEKRQSVAFWCNPISGHATLYWYQQILGQGPKLLIQFQNNGVVDDSQLPKDRFSAERLKGVDSTLKIQPAKLEDSAVYLCASSLVPGQGPSYEQYFGPGTRLTVT.

This clone was recorded only once. The chain has TRBV14 and TRBJ1-1; D remains unclear. V was shortened by 1 base and J by 6 bases, with 15 bases between the two germline ends. This CDR3 region has 15 residues. Looked up from germline, CDR1 is SGHDN and CDR2 is FVKESK. The DNA for the CDR3 is TGTGCCAGCAGCCAAGGCGGCAGAGGGTGGGCTGAAGCTTTCTTT. This sequence encodes CASSQGGRGWAEAFF.

The chain employs TRBV19 and TRBJ2-4; D could derive from TRBD1 or TRBD2 (6 bases each). Looked up from germline, CDR1 is LNHDA and CDR2 is SQIVND (reference sequence). The germline V and J ends were trimmed by 7 bases and 0 bases, with 16 bases remaining between them. The CDR3 totals 16 residues. The CDR3 nucleotides read TGTGCCAGTATAGGAGGGGGAAATCTAGCCAAAAACATTCAGTACTTC. Translating it yields CASIGGGNLAKNIQYF. The full variable domain, with the rest looked up from reference TRBV19 and TRBJ2-4, is DGGITQSPKYLFRKEGQNVTLSCEQNLNHDAMYWYRQDPGQGLRLIYYSQIVNDFQKGDIAEGYSVSREKKESFPLTVTSAQKNPTAFYLCASIGGGNLAKNIQYFGAGTRLSVL.

The rearrangement joins TRBV5-1 to TRBJ1-2; TRBD1 matches 7 bases. Trimming removed 0 bases from V and 8 bases from J; junction bases left unmatched: 10. Germline CDR1 is SGHRS and CDR2 is YFSETQ. The CDR3 extends over 15 amino acids. Here the CDR3 reads CASSLDYRGLAGYTF. The DNA for the CDR3 is TGCGCCAGCAGCTTGGACTACAGGGGTTTGGCGGGCTACACCTTC. Full variable domain (remainder filled in from reference TRBV5-1 and TRBJ1-2): KAGVTQTPRYLIKTRGQQVTLSCSPISGHRSVSWYQQTPGQGLQFLFEYFSETQRNKGNFPGRFSGRQFSNSRSEMNVSTLELGDSALYLCASSLDYRGLAGYTFGSGTRLTVV.

This chain joins TRBV9 and TRBJ2-1, with TRBD2 identical over 11 bases. This CDR3 comprises 15 residues. In germline, CDR1 is SGDLS, CDR2 YYNGEE. Trimming cost V 3 bases and J 4 bases; bases outside gene matches: 3. CDR3 sequence reads: CASSAGTSGYNEQFF. As DNA, the CDR3 is TGTGCCAGCAGCGCGGGGACTAGCGGTTACAATGAGCAGTTCTTC. Filled out from reference TRBV9 and TRBJ2-1, the complete variable domain reads DSGVTQTPKHLITATGQRVTLRCSPRSGDLSVYWYQQSLDQGLQFLIQYYNGEERAKGNILERFSAQQFPDLHSELNLSSLELGDSALYFCASSAGTSGYNEQFFGPGTRLTVL.

This chain uses TRBV19 with TRBJ2-6, with D perhaps TRBD2 (6 bases). There are 14 residues in the CDR3. Germline loops: CDR1 LNHDA, CDR2 SQIVND (reference sequence). Between the trimmed V and J ends, which lost 6 bases and 2 bases, there was a span of 8 bases. The CDR3 loop is CASSRGTGANVLTF. The CDR3 bases are TGTGCCAGTAGCCGCGGGACTGGGGCCAACGTCCTGACTTTC.

The rearrangement joins TRBV15 to TRBJ2-2; 7 bases are shared with TRBD1. The junction had 7 bases not matched to a gene; V was cut back by 3 bases and J by 0 bases. Germline lookup yields CDR1 LNHNV and CDR2 YYDKDF (reference sequence). This CDR3 has 17 residues. CDR3 sequence (DNA): TGTGCCACCAGCAGTGCAATCGGGACAGCGAACACCGGGGAGCTGTTTTTT. It encodes CATSSAIGTANTGELFF.

The chain links TRBV11-2 to TRBJ2-7, with D unclear. The germline V gene encodes CDR1 SGHAT and CDR2 FQNNGV. The CDR3 sequence is 13 residues long. Deletions cut 1 base from V and 4 bases from J, with 8 bases between. CDR3 sequence (DNA): TGTGCCAGCAGCTTAGTCCGGCAATACGAGCAGTACTTC. It specifies CASSLVRQYEQYF.

J is TRBJ1-5 and V is TRBV19; 7 bases line up with TRBD1. The CDR3 is made up of 14 amino acids. The ends lost 1 base at V and 6 bases at J; junction bases unmatched: 3. Germline-derived CDR1 and CDR2 are LNHDA and SQIVND (reference sequence). As DNA, the CDR3 is TGTGCCAGTAGTATAGCAGGGGGAGGTCAGCCCCAGCATTTT. Translating it yields CASSIAGGGQPQHF.

The chain combines TRBV28 with TRBJ1-6, with TRBD1 matching over 10 bases. CDR3 size: 15 residues. CDR1 is MDHEN and CDR2 is SYDVKM in the germline V gene. The V gene end was trimmed by 5 bases and the J gene end by 8 bases; junction bases not matched to a gene: 6. The CDR3 DNA sequence: TGTGCCAGCAGTCCTTGGACAGGGGGGGATTCACCCCTCCACTTT. Protein sequence: CASSPWTGGDSPLHF.